This paragraph reports one T cell receptor (beta chain). The antigen is undetermined. The data derive from a study of graft-versus-host responses after intestinal transplantation. Study at large: Every recipient had anti-thymocyte globulin induction and roughly three years of tacrolimus plus steroids.

Points from the study as a whole: GvH clones occurred in recipient marrow; some first appeared in ileum or blood.

CDR1 SGHNT and CDR2 YENEEA come from the germline V gene. V shed 1 base and J 5 bases; nucleotides not matched to a gene: 2. The CDR3 extends over 14 amino acids. The assay was immunoSEQ multiplex PCR, and TCRdb's table has in-frame clones only and misses some. Here the sample spans 90,000 to 100,000 clones, around 90% being singletons. The rearrangement links TRBV11-3 to TRBJ2-5; TRBD1 matches 9 bases. The sequence was obtained from a human donor who received an intestinal transplant. Sequencing was performed on unstimulated CD8+ T cells sorted from spleen or lymph node cells, taken before intestinal transplant. The CDR3 region has the DNA TGTGCCAGCAGCTTAGGGACAGGGGACGAGACCCAGTACTTC. As protein: CASSLGTGDETQYF.